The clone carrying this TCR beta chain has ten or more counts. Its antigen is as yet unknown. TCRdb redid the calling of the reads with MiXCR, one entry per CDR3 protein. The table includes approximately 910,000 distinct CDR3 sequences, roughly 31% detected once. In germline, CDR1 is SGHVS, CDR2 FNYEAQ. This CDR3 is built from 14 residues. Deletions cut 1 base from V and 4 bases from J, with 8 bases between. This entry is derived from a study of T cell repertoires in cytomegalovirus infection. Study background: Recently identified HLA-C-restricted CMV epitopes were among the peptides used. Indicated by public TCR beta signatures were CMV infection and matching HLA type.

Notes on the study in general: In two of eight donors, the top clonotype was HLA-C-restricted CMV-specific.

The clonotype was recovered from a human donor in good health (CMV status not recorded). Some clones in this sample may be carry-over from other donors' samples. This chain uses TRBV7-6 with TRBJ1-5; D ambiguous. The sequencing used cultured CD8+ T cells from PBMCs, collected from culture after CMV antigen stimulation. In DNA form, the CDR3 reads TGTGCCAGCAGCTTAGAAGGGTTGAATCAGCCCCAGCATTTT. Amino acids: CASSLEGLNQPQHF.